This T cell receptor (beta chain) was recorded in a study of human T cells and chemical hapten exposure. Study-level information: Patients received weekly diphenylcyclopropenone doses to the scalp throughout the approximately 24-week study. Patch tests put 0.01% DPC on the upper back, and the results were checked at 6 days. Patients having alopecia areata, totalis or universalis were mostly female.

This clonotype appeared many times. Its target is unknown. TCRdb re-derived calls from the RACE reads in MiXCR, one entry per CDR3 protein. The table shows more than 300,000 distinct CDR3 sequences, with approximately 5.1% occurring only once. Overall study results and limits: Expanded TCRs created a significantly greater count of big CDR3 similarity clusters than controls did.

V lost 7 bases, J lost 7 bases, and 12 bases stayed unmatched. Looked up from germline, CDR1 is SQVTM and CDR2 is ANQGSEA. The CDR3 has 14 residues. Time point described: pre-sensitization, week 0. Treatment indicated: therapeutic diphenylcyclopropenone sensitization with weekly scalp DPC. The chain has TRBV29-1 and TRBJ2-1, with 8 bases lining up with TRBD1. The source material was whole blood, sampled in connection with sensitization to the hapten diphenylcyclopropenone (DPC). This receptor was identified in a woman aged 45-65 years with alopecia areata. Some clones in this sample may be carry-over from other donors' samples. CDR3 sequence reads: CSATGALPGNEQFF. Written as DNA, the CDR3 is TGCAGCGCGACAGGGGCCCTGCCCGGGAATGAGCAGTTCTTC.